Each of the 30 T cell receptor beta chains below was sequenced from the same sample in a study of shared clonotypes between healthy human individuals. Sequenced by immunoSEQ multiplex PCR; TCRdb stores in-frame clones only, minus some. The sample records about 1,500,000 clones, around 95% being singletons. The sequenced material came from naive CD4+ T cells sorted from blood. Subset defined: CD45RA+ positively selected. The source is a man aged 25-40 years in good health.

The rearrangement uses TRBV6-5 and TRBJ2-7, with 9 bases that match TRBD1. CDR3 size: 15 residues. Per germline, CDR1 MNHEY and CDR2 SVGAGI. The V and J ends lost 0 bases and 2 bases, in that order; junction bases with no gene match: 2. For the CDR3, the DNA is TGTGCCAGCAGTTACTCACAGGGGGCCACCTACGAGCAGTACTTC. Protein sequence: CASSYSQGATYEQYF.

The chain joins TRBV4-1 to TRBJ1-3; 7 bases agree with TRBD1. Trimming cost V 0 bases and J 8 bases; bases outside gene matches: 7. This CDR3 is 15 amino acids long. From germline, CDR1 is MGHRA and CDR2 YSYEKL. CDR3 sequence reads: CASSQDPTGVDTIYF. In DNA form, the CDR3 reads TGCGCCAGCAGCCAAGATCCTACAGGGGTGGACACCATATATTTT.

The chain recombines TRBV7-6 with TRBJ1-1, with a weak D call TRBD1 (6 bases). Germline V gene lookup returns CDR1 SGHVS and CDR2 FNYEAQ. V lost 5 bases and J lost 4, with 11 bases in between. The CDR3 has 13 amino acids. The CDR3, as DNA: TGTGCCAGCAGCACCCGGGGGGCCACTGAAGCTTTCTTT. It codes for CASSTRGATEAFF.

This chain joins TRBV19 and TRBJ2-1; the match to TRBD2 covers 13 bases. V lost 6 bases to trimming and J lost 8 bases; unmatched junction nucleotides: 10. The CDR3 runs 16 residues. Germline CDR1 is LNHDA and CDR2 is SQIVND (reference sequence). DNA of the CDR3: TGTGCCAGTAGACACCTAGGACTAGCGGGAGTCTATGAGCAGTTCTTC. It codes for CASRHLGLAGVYEQFF.

The J gene is TRBJ2-2, the V gene TRBV9; 10 bases line up with TRBD2. V lost 3 bases and J lost 1; bases outside the gene matches: 6. The CDR3 runs to 17 residues. The germline gives CDR1 SGDLS, CDR2 YYNGEE. The CDR3 nucleotides are TGTGCCAGCAGCGGCCGAGCGGGAGGGGGGAACACCGGGGAGCTGTTTTTT. Amino acids: CASSGRAGGGNTGELFF.

The chain links TRBV5-1 to TRBJ2-7; no clear D. Germline loops: CDR1 SGHRS, CDR2 YFSETQ. V gave up 4 bases and J gave up 3 bases, with 17 bases separating them. The CDR3 is 15 amino acids. Here the CDR3 reads CASSTRQNGGYEQYF. The CDR3 DNA follows: TGCGCCAGCAGCACCCGGCAGAACGGCGGCTACGAGCAGTACTTC.

The rearrangement links TRBV6-5 to TRBJ2-5; D may be TRBD1 (5 bases). CDR1 is MNHEY and CDR2 is SVGAGI in the germline V gene. Deletions cut 0 bases from V and 4 bases from J, with 9 bases between. This CDR3 is built from 14 residues. CDR3 bases: TGTGCCAGCAGTTACTCATGGGGCCGAGAGACCCAGTACTTC. This sequence encodes CASSYSWGRETQYF.

The V call is TRBV6-5, the J call TRBJ1-2, with 7 bases identical to TRBD1. The CDR3 is 14 amino acids. The germline CDR1 and CDR2 sequences are MNHEY and SVGAGI. The V segment lost 2 bases and the J segment 5 bases; nucleotides outside the gene matches: 5. The CDR3 DNA follows: TGTGCCAGCAGTTACCTACCGGGACAGTATGGCTACACCTTC. It encodes CASSYLPGQYGYTF.

The chain links TRBV7-3 to TRBJ1-2; 8 bases match TRBD1. The CDR3 consists of 13 residues. V shed 3 bases and J 8 bases; nucleotides not matched to a gene: 5. Germline lookup yields CDR1 SGHTA and CDR2 FQGTGA. DNA for the CDR3: TGTGCCAGCAGCTTGGCTGACAGGGGAGGCTACACCTTC. Residues: CASSLADRGGYTF.

V is TRBV21-1 and J is TRBJ2-7. TRBV21-1 is given as a pseudogene. The CDR3 contains 17 residues. The CDR3 nucleotides are TGTGCCAGCAGCAAAGTGTTAAAAGTGAAAGAAGGATACGAGCAGTACTTC. Amino acids: CASSKVLKVKEGYEQYF.

V gene TRBV29-1 combines with J gene TRBJ2-7; D might be TRBD1 (5 bases). CDR1 is SQVTM and CDR2 is ANQGSEA in the germline V gene. The CDR3 is 12 amino acids. V lost 3 bases and J 3 bases, leaving 9 bases between the germline ends. The CDR3 here is CSVEDTNYEQYF. CDR3 bases: TGCAGCGTTGAGGACACCAACTACGAGCAGTACTTC.

The chain is built from TRBV7-9 and TRBJ2-1; 11 bases line up with TRBD2. Germline V gives CDR1 SEHNR, CDR2 FQNEAQ (reference sequence). This CDR3 is 17 amino acids long. The V and J ends lost 1 base and 8 bases, in that order; junction bases with no gene match: 10. The CDR3 spells CASSLGASGRSDDEQFF. The CDR3, as DNA: TGTGCCAGCAGCTTAGGGGCTAGCGGGAGGAGTGACGATGAGCAGTTCTTC.

The V call is TRBV27, the J call TRBJ1-2; D ambiguous. Germline CDR1 reads MNHEY; CDR2 reads SMNVEV (reference sequence). Trimming stripped 4 bases from V and 1 base from J, with 7 bases between. This CDR3 has 13 amino acids. The CDR3 DNA follows: TGTGCCAGCAGTTCGCTTCTTAACTATGGCTACACCTTC. Translating it yields CASSSLLNYGYTF.

This sequence joins TRBV7-6 and TRBJ2-7, with D possibly being TRBD1 (5 bases). The ends were cut back, 5 bases at V and 5 bases at J, with 16 bases in the middle. CDR1 SGHVS and CDR2 FNYEAQ come from the germline V gene. The CDR3 is 14 residues long. The CDR3 coding sequence is TGTGCCAGCAGCCCCGTTGCAGGGCGAAACGAGCAGTACTTC. Its translation: CASSPVAGRNEQYF.

The rearrangement joins TRBV2 to TRBJ2-1; 9 positions agree with TRBD2. The CDR3 extends over 15 amino acids. The V gene end was trimmed by 8 bases and the J gene end by 5 bases; junction bases not matched to a gene: 10. The germline gives CDR1 SNHLY, CDR2 FYNNEI. CDR3 region: CASALSGSPDNEQFF. For the CDR3, the DNA is TGTGCCAGCGCTCTTAGCGGGAGTCCTGACAATGAGCAGTTCTTC.

V usage is TRBV30 and J usage is TRBJ1-5; tentatively, D is TRBD1 (5 bases). V was trimmed by 2 bases and J by 5 bases, leaving 19 bases between them. The CDR3 is 16 residues long. Germline CDR1 reads GTSNPN; CDR2 reads SVGIG (reference sequence). CDR3 sequence (DNA): TGTGCCTGGAGTACTCTTAGGGGTGTGATGGATCAGCCCCAGCATTTT. It translates to CAWSTLRGVMDQPQHF.

The J gene is TRBJ2-2, the V gene TRBV28; D unresolved. Germline CDR1 and CDR2: MDHEN and SYDVKM. This CDR3 is built from 16 residues. The V end lost 6 bases, the J end lost 7 bases, and 21 bases lay between the germline ends. CDR3: CASSPHPPNLGGELFF. The CDR3 nucleotides are TGTGCCAGCAGCCCCCATCCCCCAAATTTAGGCGGGGAGCTGTTTTTT. The whole variable domain, remainder taken from reference TRBV28 and TRBJ2-2, is DVKVTQSSRYLVKRTGEKVFLECVQDMDHENMFWYRQDPGLGLRLIYFSYDVKMKEKGDIPEGYSVSREKKERFSLILESASTNQTSMYLCASSPHPPNLGGELFFGEGSRLTVL.

This clone was found once. The chain combines TRBV9 with TRBJ1-4; TRBD1 is a possible D gene (5 bases). This CDR3 spans 15 amino acids. Trimming pared 0 bases from V and 2 bases from J, leaving 8 bases between. The V gene's germline CDR1 is SGDLS and CDR2 YYNGEE. This CDR3 is CASSVGPGTNEKLFF. CDR3 DNA: TGTGCCAGCAGCGTAGGCCCAGGGACTAATGAAAAACTGTTTTTT.

Worth noting for this clone: Other DNA sequences in this sample translate to the same CDR3. The genes are TRBV9 and TRBJ2-1, with 10 positions matching TRBD2. The CDR3 is 16 residues long. The germline gives CDR1 SGDLS, CDR2 YYNGEE. Trimming took 0 bases from V and 3 from J; bases not matched to a gene: 3. CDR3 DNA: TGTGCCAGCAGCGTAGTGGCTAGCGGGAGCTACAATGAGCAGTTCTTC. The encoded protein is CASSVVASGSYNEQFF.

V gene TRBV7-3 combines with J gene TRBJ2-1; D is undetermined. This CDR3 comprises 14 residues. The V and J ends lost 0 bases and 6 bases respectively, with 9 bases between them. Germline V gene sequence: CDR1 SGHTA, CDR2 FQGTGA. CDR3 coding DNA: TGTGCCAGCAGCTTAACGAGTTCCACCAATGAGCAGTTCTTC. Translation: CASSLTSSTNEQFF.

The chain couples TRBV10-3 to TRBJ2-3, with TRBD2 identical over 13 bases. Germline V lookup: CDR1 ENHRY, CDR2 SYGVKD. The CDR3 has 17 amino acids. V was clipped by 5 bases and J by 4 bases; unmatched bases: 9. DNA for the CDR3: TGTGCCATCAGTCGGAAACTAGCGGGAGGGGGTGCAGATACGCAGTATTTT. It codes for CAISRKLAGGGADTQYF.

The chain links TRBV14 to TRBJ2-1; the match to TRBD2 covers 9 bases. After removal of 1 base from V and 0 bases from J, the junction contained 10 bases not matched to a gene. Germline V gene data show CDR1 as SGHDN and CDR2 as FVKESK. The length of the CDR3 is 19 residues. The CDR3 spells CASSQVRREGRSSYNEQFF. For the CDR3, the DNA is TGTGCCAGCAGCCAAGTCAGGCGGGAGGGCCGGAGCTCCTACAATGAGCAGTTCTTC.

V gene TRBV10-3 combines with J gene TRBJ2-3, with TRBD1 as a possible D gene (5 bases). The CDR3 runs to 14 residues. Germline CDR1 reads ENHRY; CDR2 reads SYGVKD. Trimming left V 10 bases short and J 4 bases short, with 18 bases between. CDR3 DNA sequence: TGTGCCACGCAGGGTAGTAGTTCCCCAGATACGCAGTATTTT. Protein: CATQGSSSPDTQYF.

V gene TRBV7-3 combines with J gene TRBJ2-4; 9 positions agree with TRBD1. The V gene's germline CDR1 is SGHTA and CDR2 FQGTGA. The CDR3 extends over 14 amino acids. V was clipped by 4 bases and J by 4 bases; unmatched bases: 2. For the CDR3, the DNA is TGTGCCAGCAGCTCGGGACAGGGAAAAAACATTCAGTACTTC. Protein product: CASSSGQGKNIQYF.

CDR3 bases: TGTGCCTCTCACCGGGATCACTCCTACAATGAGCAGTTCTTC. Its protein product is CASHRDHSYNEQFF. V gene TRBV30 combines with J gene TRBJ2-1; possible D gene TRBD2, 5 bases. The CDR3 sequence is 14 residues long. Between the trimmed V and J ends, which lost 7 bases and 0 bases, there was a span of 13 bases. The germline V gene encodes CDR1 GTSNPN and CDR2 SVGIG (reference sequence). The whole variable domain, remainder taken from reference TRBV30 and TRBJ2-1, is SQTIHQWPATLVQPVGSPLSLECTVEGTSNPNLYWYRQAAGRGLQLLFYSVGIGQISSEVPQNLSASRPQDRQFILSSKKLLLSDSGFYLCASHRDHSYNEQFFGPGTRLTVL.

The J gene is TRBJ2-1, the V gene TRBV4-1; 9 bases align to TRBD2. Germline V gene data show CDR1 as MGHRA and CDR2 as YSYEKL. This CDR3 has 14 amino acids. J lost 8 bases, V lost 4 bases, and 6 bases had no gene match. This CDR3 reads CASSLQRTSDEQFF. CDR3 bases: TGCGCCAGCAGCCTACAGAGGACTAGCGATGAGCAGTTCTTC.

This chain connects TRBV18 to TRBJ2-7, with TRBD2 matching over 10 bases. Germline V gene sequence: CDR1 KGHSH, CDR2 LQKENI. The CDR3 consists of 16 residues. Trimming took 5 bases from V and 2 from J; bases not matched to a gene: 9. The CDR3 sequence is CASSFSRTSGTYEQYF. The CDR3 DNA reads as TGTGCCAGCTCATTTTCTCGGACTAGCGGAACCTACGAGCAGTACTTC.

As DNA, the CDR3 is TGCGCCAGCAGCAGTCGGACCCCTTGGTATGAGCAGTTCTTC. Protein sequence: CASSSRTPWYEQFF. The V and J genes are TRBV5-1 and TRBJ2-1; no clear D gene. Germline V CDR1 and CDR2: SGHRS, YFSETQ. Trimming stripped 4 bases from V and 8 bases from J, with 16 bases between. This CDR3 spans 14 amino acids.

This clone occurred once. The chain has TRBV6-1 and TRBJ1-5, with D hard to call. The V gene's germline CDR1 is MNHNS and CDR2 SASEGT. This CDR3 is built from 12 residues. The V end lost 8 bases, the J end lost 4 bases, and 9 bases lay between the germline ends. As DNA, the CDR3 is TGTGCCAGCGGGCTGAGAAATCAGCCCCAGCATTTT. Residues: CASGLRNQPQHF.

The chain links TRBV14 to TRBJ2-3, with 10 bases that match TRBD2. This CDR3 region has 14 residues. Germline V gene sequence: CDR1 SGHDN, CDR2 FVKESK. J lost 4 bases, V lost 6 bases, and 4 bases had no gene match. The DNA of the CDR3 is TGTGCCAGCAGGCTAGCGGGAGCTCCAGATACGCAGTATTTT. This sequence encodes CASRLAGAPDTQYF. Together with reference TRBV14 and TRBJ2-3, the CDR3 gives the full variable domain: EAGVTQFPSHSVIEKGQTVTLRCDPISGHDNLYWYRRVMGKEIKFLLHFVKESKQDESGMPNNRFLAERTGGTYSTLKVQPAELEDSGVYFCASRLAGAPDTQYFGPGTRLTVL.